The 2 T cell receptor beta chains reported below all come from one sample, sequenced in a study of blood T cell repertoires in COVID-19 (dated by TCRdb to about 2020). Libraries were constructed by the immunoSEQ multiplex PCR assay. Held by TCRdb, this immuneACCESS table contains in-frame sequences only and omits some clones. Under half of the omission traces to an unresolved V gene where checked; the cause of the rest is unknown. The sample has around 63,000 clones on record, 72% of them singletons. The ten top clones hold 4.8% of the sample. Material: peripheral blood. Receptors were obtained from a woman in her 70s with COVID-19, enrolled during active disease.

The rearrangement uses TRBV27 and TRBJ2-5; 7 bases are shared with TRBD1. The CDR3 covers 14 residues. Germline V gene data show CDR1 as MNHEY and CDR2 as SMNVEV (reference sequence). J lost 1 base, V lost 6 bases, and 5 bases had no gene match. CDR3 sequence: CASSQQGPQETQYF. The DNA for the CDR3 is TGTGCCAGCAGCCAACAGGGGCCCCAAGAGACCCAGTACTTC.

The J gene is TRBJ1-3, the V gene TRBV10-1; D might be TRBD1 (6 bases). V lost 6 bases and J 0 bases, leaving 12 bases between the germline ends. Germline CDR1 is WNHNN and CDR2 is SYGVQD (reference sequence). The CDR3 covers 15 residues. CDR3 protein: CASSLTGLSGNTIYF. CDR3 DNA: TGCGCCAGCAGCCTCACAGGGCTCTCTGGAAACACCATATATTTT.